This T cell receptor beta chain was profiled in a study of cytotoxic CD8 clonotypes in ibrutinib-treated CLL (dated by TCRdb to the early 2020s). Context from the whole study: In this cohort, approximately 14 patients were treatment-naive and approximately twelve were relapsed/refractory, while 17 to 18 had unmutated IGHV. Responses were partial in roughly 24 patients and complete in 2; after median approximately 69 months follow-up, about 14 stayed in remission and some twelve progressed. Response samples were obtained after a median of around 11 months of treatment, with a range of about 6 to 36 months. On average, each sample yielded 270,000 or so productive templates and about 100,000 productive rearrangements. Of the approximately 86 participants in the trial, 26 had longitudinal samples available. Cryopreserved peripheral blood mononuclear cells were collected before treatment, at response, and at either disease progression or sustained remission. Every remission and progressive disease sample was obtained while ibrutinib was still being received by the patients.

V and J lose 0 bases and 5 bases, and a span of 14 bases separates them. The CDR3 covers 15 residues, taking in both the cysteine and the phenylalanine. Only CDR3 DNA is held: 45 bases, read in frame from base 1. A note on this clone: This receptor's antigen is unknown. Base qualities were left out, and no much larger clone turns up one base away.

The goal of deep resolution MiSeq sequencing was a depth between 1 in 1 million and 1 in 200,000 T cells, and coverage averaged 10x per clonotype. The immunoSEQ hsTCRB Kit was used to generate the TCR beta libraries. The published analysis was carried out like this. The data were analyzed with ImmunoSEQ Analyzer and ImmunoSEQ Data Assistant, and V, D and J gene assignments followed IMGT definitions. Clonality, which ranges from 0 to 1, was calculated by subtracting the normalized Shannon entropy of productive rearrangement frequencies from one. Only overrepresented clonotypes making up at least 0.05% of each patient's repertoire were included in the public clonotype analysis. Repertoires from thirteen age-matched healthy donors in immuneACCESS were used as clonality controls. What TCRdb holds here is the immuneACCESS table cut down to in-frame rearrangements. Part of the clones is not present; checked against another copy, under half of the missing clones reflect an unresolved V gene, and the others are unexplained. V and J calls and clone size are those listed in that table; D and trimming were worked out from the DNA. Within this sample are fewer than 300,000 clones, with 70% to 80% of them counted one time only. Of the sample, approximately 5.1% is held by the ten largest clones.

The time point label of this sample denotes: progressive disease on ibrutinib. For TCR beta library preparation, approximately 2.2 micrograms of genomic DNA were isolated from cryopreserved PBMCs. Longitudinal blood samples from CLL patients on ibrutinib monotherapy were analyzed using high-throughput TCR beta sequencing. The patients took part in an open-label, single-center phase 2 trial of ibrutinib monotherapy. Study-level results and caveats: An increase in clonality was observed at ibrutinib response, with clonality remaining stable during sustained remission and falling back toward baseline at progression. Baseline clonality was found to be higher than that of age-matched healthy donors and was strongly correlated with circulating CD8+ T-cell counts. Sampling times were not matched between patients in sustained remission and patients whose disease was progressing, and lymph node repertoires were not examined. Public clonotypes were rare and either shrank or stayed stable during treatment, and the rise in clonality at ibrutinib response reflected expansion of private clonotypes.

The sample was PBMCs, taken at disease progression, from a patient treated with ibrutinib. The receptor comes from a human donor with chronic lymphocytic leukemia. This chain joins TRBV5-3 to TRBJ1-1, and perhaps TRBD1 as D gene, on 5 matching bases. TRBV5-3 is annotated as an ORF whose role is uncertain. The sequence in DNA is TGTGCCAGAAGCTTGGGTTGGGGGATGCGAACTGAAGCTTTCTTT. It translates to CARSLGWGMRTEAFF.